A single sample gave rise to the 19 T cell receptor beta chains below, sequenced in a study of T cell changes during pregnancy in multiple sclerosis. Sequencing was performed with immunoSEQ multiplex PCR; in TCRdb, only in-frame clones are kept and a portion is missing. The table records approximately 70,000 clones, roughly 92% of them present only once. The starting material was peripheral blood, obtained in the second trimester of pregnancy. All receptors derive from a female donor with multiple sclerosis, enrolled in a pregnancy study.

This rearrangement joins TRBV15 to TRBJ1-3; no reliable D call. CDR1 and CDR2 from the germline V gene are LNHNV and YYDKDF (reference sequence). The CDR3 is 16 residues long. The germline V and J ends were trimmed by 0 bases and 0 bases, with 9 bases remaining between them. This chain's CDR3 is CATSRDIRASGNTIYF. The DNA for the CDR3 is TGTGCCACCAGCAGAGATATACGAGCCTCTGGAAACACCATATATTTT.

The chain combines TRBV29-1 with TRBJ2-7, with D maybe TRBD1 (6 bases). Germline CDR1 is SQVTM and CDR2 is ANQGSEA. CDR3 size: 12 residues. V was trimmed by 4 bases and J by 5 bases, leaving 12 bases between them. CDR3 DNA: TGCAGCGTTGTGTTCAGGGACAACGAGCAGTACTTC. It specifies CSVVFRDNEQYF.

This clone was detected only a few times. The V gene is TRBV7-2, the J gene TRBJ2-7; the match to TRBD1 covers 11 bases. This CDR3 is built from 13 residues. V lost 5 bases, J lost 4 bases, and 1 base stayed unmatched. Germline V gene lookup returns CDR1 SGHTA and CDR2 FQGNSA. CDR3 region: CASSGQGAYEQYF. The CDR3 region has the DNA TGTGCCAGCAGCGGACAGGGGGCTTACGAGCAGTACTTC.

The chain carries TRBV29-1 and TRBJ2-1, with 9 bases matching TRBD2. From germline, CDR1 is SQVTM and CDR2 ANQGSEA. The CDR3 has 14 residues. V lost 3 bases and J lost 7; bases outside the gene matches: 7. In DNA form, the CDR3 reads TGCAGCGTTGAGGGCGGGGGGGTGTGGAATGAGCAGTTCTTC. Amino acids: CSVEGGGVWNEQFF.

The chain carries TRBV18 and TRBJ1-4, with D possibly TRBD1 on 5 matching bases. This CDR3 region has 13 residues. Trimming cost V 3 bases and J 7 bases, with 9 bases left between them. CDR1 KGHSH and CDR2 LQKENI come from the germline V gene. The CDR3: CASSPGLGEKLFF. The DNA of the CDR3 is TGTGCCAGCTCACCGGGGCTCGGTGAAAAACTGTTTTTT.

In this sample, this clone turned up once. V is TRBV2 and J is TRBJ2-5; 9 bases map to TRBD2. The germline V gene encodes CDR1 SNHLY and CDR2 FYNNEI. The CDR3 runs to 15 residues. Trimming removed 7 bases from V and 5 bases from J; junction bases left unmatched: 11. The CDR3, as DNA: TGTGCCAGCATCAAAATAGCGGGAGAGGGTGAGACCCAGTACTTC. It yields the protein CASIKIAGEGETQYF.

V and J are TRBV18 and TRBJ1-3; D not certain. Germline CDR1 KGHSH, CDR2 LQKENI. The CDR3 has 15 residues. V was clipped by 0 bases and J by 4 bases, with 10 bases between them. The CDR3, as DNA: TGTGCCAGCTCACCACCTCGAACAATCGGAAACACCATATATTTT. Protein: CASSPPRTIGNTIYF.

The V and J genes are TRBV10-3 and TRBJ2-1; TRBD1 is a possible D gene (6 bases). Between the trimmed V and J ends, which lost 8 bases and 1 base, there was a span of 15 bases. This CDR3 has 15 residues. Germline loops: CDR1 ENHRY, CDR2 SYGVKD. The CDR3 reads CAIGSRDISYNEQFF. The DNA of the CDR3 is TGTGCCATCGGTTCCCGGGACATATCCTACAATGAGCAGTTCTTC.

The chain links TRBV29-1 to TRBJ1-1; D gene unclear. Trimming took 4 bases from V and 3 from J, leaving 6 bases between them. Germline CDR1 is SQVTM and CDR2 is ANQGSEA. The CDR3 consists of 11 residues. CDR3 sequence: CSVAGYTEAFF. CDR3 bases: TGCAGCGTTGCAGGTTACACTGAAGCTTTCTTT.

The rearrangement joins TRBV25-1 to TRBJ1-4, with TRBD1 as a possible D gene (5 bases). Germline V gives CDR1 MGHDK, CDR2 SYGVNS. The CDR3 contains 15 residues. The ends were cut back, 3 bases at V and 3 bases at J, with 11 bases in the middle. In DNA, the CDR3 is TGTGCCAGCAGTGACCAGGGAGGCCCTAATGAAAAACTGTTTTTT. Translating gives CASSDQGGPNEKLFF.

The rearrangement uses TRBV10-1 and TRBJ1-2; D not certain. V lost 0 bases and J 6 bases, leaving 14 bases between the germline ends. CDR1 and CDR2 (germline): WNHNN, SYGVQD (reference sequence). The CDR3 has 15 amino acids. The DNA for the CDR3 is TGCGCCAGCAGTGAGTCGACGGGTATTATCGATGGCTACACCTTC. Protein product: CASSESTGIIDGYTF.

The chain has TRBV27 and TRBJ2-1; D unclear. CDR1 MNHEY and CDR2 SMNVEV come from the germline V gene (reference sequence). There are 14 residues in the CDR3. V lost 0 bases and J 6 bases, leaving 9 bases between the germline ends. The DNA of the CDR3 is TGTGCCAGCAGTTTATCCCCTAGATCCAATGAGCAGTTCTTC. Residues: CASSLSPRSNEQFF.

This clone was seen just once. CDR3 sequence: CASSFGSGELFF. Here the CDR3 DNA reads TGTGCCAGCAGCTTCGGGAGCGGGGAGCTGTTTTTT. The chain employs TRBV7-3 and TRBJ2-2; tentative D call: TRBD2 (6 bases). This CDR3 has 12 amino acids. With 3 bases removed from V and 7 bases from J, the gap between germline ends came to 6 bases. CDR1 and CDR2 from the germline V gene are SGHTA and FQGTGA.

The chain joins TRBV7-9 to TRBJ1-1; perhaps TRBD1 as D (5 bases). CDR3 length: 15 amino acids. Germline V gene sequence: CDR1 SEHNR, CDR2 FQNEAQ (reference sequence). V gave up 0 bases and J gave up 4 bases, with 12 bases separating them. The CDR3 DNA is TGTGCCAGCAGCTTAGCGCTCGGGGGGAGCACTGAAGCTTTCTTT. It codes for CASSLALGGSTEAFF.

The chain links TRBV7-2 to TRBJ2-7, with D possibly TRBD2 on 5 matching bases. In germline, CDR1 is SGHTA, CDR2 FQGNSA. Trimming cost V 0 bases and J 3 bases, with 9 bases left between them. The CDR3 consists of 14 residues. For the CDR3, the DNA is TGTGCCAGCAGCTTAGCAGGAGGAAGCTACGAGCAGTACTTC. Protein: CASSLAGGSYEQYF.

This rearrangement joins TRBV2 to TRBJ1-2; D ambiguous. V was clipped by 8 bases and J by 7 bases, with 14 bases between them. The CDR3 is made up of 12 amino acids. Per the germline V gene, CDR1 is SNHLY and CDR2 is FYNNEI. CDR3 sequence (DNA): TGTGCCAGCGCACAACACCCGGGTGGCTACACCTTC. Protein product: CASAQHPGGYTF.

This chain connects TRBV30 to TRBJ2-5; 7 bases line up with TRBD2. The V gene's germline CDR1 is GTSNPN and CDR2 SVGIG (reference sequence). The CDR3 totals 15 residues. The junction had 9 bases not matched to a gene; V was cut back by 4 bases and J by 1 base. CDR3 sequence reads: CAWTYGTTLQETQYF. As DNA, the CDR3 is TGTGCCTGGACCTATGGGACTACCCTCCAAGAGACCCAGTACTTC.

This chain connects TRBV6-6 to TRBJ2-7; 9 nucleotides line up with TRBD1. V shed 8 bases and J 3 bases; nucleotides not matched to a gene: 8. Germline assignment: CDR1 MNHNY and CDR2 SVGAGI (reference sequence). CDR3 length equals 14 residues. CDR3 sequence reads: CASAIGQGIYEQYF. The CDR3 DNA reads TGTGCCAGCGCCATTGGACAGGGGATCTACGAGCAGTACTTC.

CDR3 protein: CASSLPDNNSPLHF. In nucleotides, the CDR3 is TGCGCCAGCAGCTTGCCCGACAATAATTCACCCCTCCACTTT. This rearrangement joins TRBV5-1 to TRBJ1-6; D remains unclear. The CDR3 spans 14 residues. V was clipped by 1 base and J by 5 bases, with 7 bases between them. Per the germline V gene, CDR1 is SGHRS and CDR2 is YFSETQ.